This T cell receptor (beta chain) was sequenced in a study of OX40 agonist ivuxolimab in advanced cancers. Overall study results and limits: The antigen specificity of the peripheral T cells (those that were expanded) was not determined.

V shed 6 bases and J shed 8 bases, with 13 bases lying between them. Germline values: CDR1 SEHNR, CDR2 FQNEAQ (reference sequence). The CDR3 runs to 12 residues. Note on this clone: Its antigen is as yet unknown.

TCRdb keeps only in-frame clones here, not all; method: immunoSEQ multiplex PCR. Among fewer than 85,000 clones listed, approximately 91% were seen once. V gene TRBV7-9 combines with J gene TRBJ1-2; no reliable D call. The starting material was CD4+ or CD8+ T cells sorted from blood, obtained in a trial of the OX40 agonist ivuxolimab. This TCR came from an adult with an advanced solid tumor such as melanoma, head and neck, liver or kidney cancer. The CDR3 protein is CASRLTAMGYTF. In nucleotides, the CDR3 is TGTGCCAGCAGACTCACAGCGATGGGCTACACCTTC.